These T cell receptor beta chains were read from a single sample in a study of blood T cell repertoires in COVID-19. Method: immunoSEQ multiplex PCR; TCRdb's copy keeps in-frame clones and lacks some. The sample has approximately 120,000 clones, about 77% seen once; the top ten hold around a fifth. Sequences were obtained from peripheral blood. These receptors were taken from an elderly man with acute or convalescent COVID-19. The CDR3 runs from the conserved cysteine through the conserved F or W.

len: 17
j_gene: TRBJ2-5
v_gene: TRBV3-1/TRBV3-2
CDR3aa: CASSQEGRTGGAETQYF

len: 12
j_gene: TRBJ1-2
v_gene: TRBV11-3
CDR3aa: CASSRGGADYTF

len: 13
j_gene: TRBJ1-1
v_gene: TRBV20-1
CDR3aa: CSASRQGRIEAFF

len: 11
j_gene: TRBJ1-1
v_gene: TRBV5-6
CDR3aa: CASSFSTEAFF

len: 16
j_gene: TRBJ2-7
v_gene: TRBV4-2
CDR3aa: CASSQHTNDRGYEQYF

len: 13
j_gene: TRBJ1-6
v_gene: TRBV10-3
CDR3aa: CAISDQRDSPLHF

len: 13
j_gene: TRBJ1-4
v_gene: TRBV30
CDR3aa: CAWSGDKKQKLFF

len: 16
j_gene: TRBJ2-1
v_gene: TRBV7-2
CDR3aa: CASSLSPGQVYNEQFF

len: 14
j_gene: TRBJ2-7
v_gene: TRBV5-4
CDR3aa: CAFSGQGSSYEQYF

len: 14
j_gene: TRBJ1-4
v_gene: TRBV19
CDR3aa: CASKRTVGNEKLFF

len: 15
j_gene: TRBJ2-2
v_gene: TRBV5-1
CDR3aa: CASRMDRVNTGELFF

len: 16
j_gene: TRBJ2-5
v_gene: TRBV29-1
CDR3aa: CSVKGAGPGGQETQYF

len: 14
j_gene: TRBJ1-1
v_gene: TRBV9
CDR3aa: CASSVGPENTEAFF

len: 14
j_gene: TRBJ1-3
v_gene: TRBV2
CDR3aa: CASSVQNSGNTIYF

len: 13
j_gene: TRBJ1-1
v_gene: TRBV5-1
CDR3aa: CASSSQGWAEAFF

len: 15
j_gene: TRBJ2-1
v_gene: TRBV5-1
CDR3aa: CASRAGTRGNNEQFF

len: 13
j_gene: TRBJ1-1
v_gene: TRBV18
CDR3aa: CASSPEGYTEAFF

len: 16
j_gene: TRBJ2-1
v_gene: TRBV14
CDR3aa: CASSQASGLSYNEQFF

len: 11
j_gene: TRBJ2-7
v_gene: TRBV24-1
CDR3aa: CATEDFYEQYF

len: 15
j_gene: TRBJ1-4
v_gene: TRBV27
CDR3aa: CASSPQGATNEKLFF

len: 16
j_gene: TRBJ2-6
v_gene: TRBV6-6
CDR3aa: CASSRRSSTGANVLTF

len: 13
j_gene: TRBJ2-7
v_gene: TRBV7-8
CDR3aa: CASGSDRIGEQYF

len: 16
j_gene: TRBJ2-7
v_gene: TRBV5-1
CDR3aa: CASSWGTSGDLYEQYF

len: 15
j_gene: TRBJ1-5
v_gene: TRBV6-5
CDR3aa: CASSSDRVGNQPQHF

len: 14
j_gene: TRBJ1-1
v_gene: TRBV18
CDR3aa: CASSPGDRRHEAFF

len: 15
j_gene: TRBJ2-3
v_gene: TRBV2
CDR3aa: CASSPGGAGFGTQYF